The source of this TCR beta chain is a study of T cells in localized non-small cell lung cancer. Study-wide points: Density of T cells in blood, when higher, went with longer overall survival. Of the top 100 tumor clones, median around 62 were in adjacent lung, 25 to 35 among its top 100. Clonality peaked in uninvolved adjacent lung rather than tumor.

On this clone: Its antigen is not identified.

V was clipped by 4 bases and J by 5 bases; unmatched bases: 6. The CDR3 covers 16 residues. CDR1 and CDR2 (germline): SGHRS, YFSETQ. Assay: immunoSEQ multiplex PCR; the TCRdb copy retains only in-frame clones and omits some. The sample shows around 24,000 clones, 89% of them seen only once. The starting material was peripheral blood, obtained before any cancer treatment. V is TRBV5-1 and J is TRBJ2-3; 14 bases map to TRBD2. This clonotype was obtained from a man aged 40 to 70 with stage I squamous cell lung carcinoma. The CDR3 protein is CASSRGLAGEVDTQYF. The CDR3 DNA reads as TGCGCCAGCAGCAGGGGACTAGCGGGGGAGGTAGATACGCAGTATTTT.